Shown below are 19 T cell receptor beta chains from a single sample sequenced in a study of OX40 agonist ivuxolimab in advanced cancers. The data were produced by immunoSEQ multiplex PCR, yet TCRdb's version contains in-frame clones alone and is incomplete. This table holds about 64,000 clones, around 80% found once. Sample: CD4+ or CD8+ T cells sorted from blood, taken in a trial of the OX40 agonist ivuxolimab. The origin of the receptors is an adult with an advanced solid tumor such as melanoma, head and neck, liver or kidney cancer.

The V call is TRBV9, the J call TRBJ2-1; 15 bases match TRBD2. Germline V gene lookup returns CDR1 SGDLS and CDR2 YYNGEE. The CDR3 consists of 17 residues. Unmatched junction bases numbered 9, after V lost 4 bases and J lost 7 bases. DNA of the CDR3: TGTGCCAGCAGCAAACGGCCCGGGACTAGCGGGGGGAATGAGCAGTTCTTC. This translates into CASSKRPGTSGGNEQFF.

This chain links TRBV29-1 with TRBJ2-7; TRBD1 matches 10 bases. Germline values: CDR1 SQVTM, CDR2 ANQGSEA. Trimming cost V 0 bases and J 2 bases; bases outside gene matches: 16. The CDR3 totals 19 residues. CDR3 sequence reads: CSVEDRPPVDRGPPYEQYF. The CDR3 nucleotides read TGCAGCGTTGAAGATCGCCCCCCCGTCGACAGGGGGCCTCCCTACGAGCAGTACTTC.

CDR3 in amino acids: CAISEGQGGEKLFF. CDR3 nucleotide sequence: TGTGCCATCAGTGAGGGGCAGGGAGGGGAAAAACTGTTTTTT. J is TRBJ1-4 and V is TRBV10-3, with a possible D match to TRBD1 (5 bases). Trimming removed 2 bases at V and 8 bases at J, with 12 bases between. The CDR3 runs 14 residues. Per the germline V gene, CDR1 is ENHRY and CDR2 is SYGVKD.

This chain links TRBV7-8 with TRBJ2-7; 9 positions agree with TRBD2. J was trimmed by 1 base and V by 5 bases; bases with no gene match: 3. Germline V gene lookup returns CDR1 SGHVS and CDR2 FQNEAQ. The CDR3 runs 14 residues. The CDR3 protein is CASSVSGSSYEQYF. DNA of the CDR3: TGTGCCAGCAGCGTTAGCGGGAGTTCCTACGAGCAGTACTTC.

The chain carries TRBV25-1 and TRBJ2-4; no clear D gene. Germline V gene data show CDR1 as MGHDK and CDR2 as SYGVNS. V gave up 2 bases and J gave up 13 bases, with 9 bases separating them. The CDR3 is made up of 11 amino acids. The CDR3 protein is CASSESGVQYF. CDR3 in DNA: TGTGCCAGCAGTGAAAGTGGGGTCCAGTACTTC.

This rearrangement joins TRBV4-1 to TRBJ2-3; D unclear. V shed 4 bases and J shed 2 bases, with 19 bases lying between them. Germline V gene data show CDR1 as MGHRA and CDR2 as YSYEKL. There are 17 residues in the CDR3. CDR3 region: CASSLYLMQKNTDTQYF. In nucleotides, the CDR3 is TGCGCCAGCAGCCTATATCTGATGCAAAAAAACACAGATACGCAGTATTTT.

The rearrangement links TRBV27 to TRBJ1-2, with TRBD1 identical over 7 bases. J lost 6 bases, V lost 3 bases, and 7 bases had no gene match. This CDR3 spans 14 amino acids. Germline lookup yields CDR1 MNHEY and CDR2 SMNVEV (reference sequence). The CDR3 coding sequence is TGTGCCAGCAGTTTCTTGGGGACAGAAGATGGCTACACCTTC. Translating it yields CASSFLGTEDGYTF.

CDR3: CASGMNTDTQYF. As DNA, the CDR3 is TGCGCCAGCGGAATGAACACAGATACGCAGTATTTT. The chain joins TRBV10-1 to TRBJ2-3; D uncertain. Trimming took off 8 bases at V and 2 bases at J, with 8 bases between the two ends. This CDR3 is 12 amino acids long. Per the germline V gene, CDR1 is WNHNN and CDR2 is SYGVQD (reference sequence).

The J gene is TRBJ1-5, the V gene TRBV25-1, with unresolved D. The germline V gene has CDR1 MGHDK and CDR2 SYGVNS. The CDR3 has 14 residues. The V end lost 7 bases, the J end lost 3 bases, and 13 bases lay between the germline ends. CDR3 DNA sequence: TGTGCCAGCAAGGGATTTGGGGACAATCAGCCCCAGCATTTT. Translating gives CASKGFGDNQPQHF.

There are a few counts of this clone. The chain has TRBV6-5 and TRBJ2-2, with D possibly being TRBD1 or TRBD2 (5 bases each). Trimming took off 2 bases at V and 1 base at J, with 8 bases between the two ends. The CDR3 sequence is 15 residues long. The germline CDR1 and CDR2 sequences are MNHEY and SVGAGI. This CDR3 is CASSYVGGNTGELFF. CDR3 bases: TGTGCCAGCAGTTACGTTGGGGGGAACACCGGGGAGCTGTTTTTT.

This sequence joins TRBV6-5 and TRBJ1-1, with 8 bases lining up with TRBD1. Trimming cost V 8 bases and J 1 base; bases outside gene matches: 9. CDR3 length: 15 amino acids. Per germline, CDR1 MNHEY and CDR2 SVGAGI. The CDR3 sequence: CASGVPGQENTEAFF. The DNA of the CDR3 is TGTGCCAGCGGAGTACCGGGACAGGAGAACACTGAAGCTTTCTTT.

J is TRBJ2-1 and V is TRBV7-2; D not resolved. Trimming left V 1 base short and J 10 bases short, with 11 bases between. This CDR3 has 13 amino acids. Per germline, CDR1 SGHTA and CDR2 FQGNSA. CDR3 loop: CASSLGRDREQFF. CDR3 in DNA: TGTGCCAGCAGCTTAGGTAGGGATCGGGAGCAGTTCTTC.

The CDR3 DNA follows: TGTGCCAGCAGCCCGAATCAGGAGGATACGCAGTATTTT. It codes for CASSPNQEDTQYF. V usage is TRBV11-3 and J usage is TRBJ2-3; no firm D call. V was clipped by 5 bases and J by 6 bases, with 12 bases between them. Per the germline V gene, CDR1 is SGHNT and CDR2 is YENEEA. This CDR3 spans 13 amino acids.

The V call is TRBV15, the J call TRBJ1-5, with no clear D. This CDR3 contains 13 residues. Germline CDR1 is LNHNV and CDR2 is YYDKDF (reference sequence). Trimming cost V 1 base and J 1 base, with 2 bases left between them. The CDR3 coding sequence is TGTGCCACCAGCAGAGGAAGCAATCAGCCCCAGCATTTT. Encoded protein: CATSRGSNQPQHF.

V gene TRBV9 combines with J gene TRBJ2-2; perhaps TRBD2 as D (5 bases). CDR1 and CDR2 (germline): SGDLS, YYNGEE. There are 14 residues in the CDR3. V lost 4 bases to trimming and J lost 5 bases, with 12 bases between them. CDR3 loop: CASSIRSGTGELFF. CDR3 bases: TGTGCCAGCAGCATCCGGTCGGGGACCGGGGAGCTGTTTTTT. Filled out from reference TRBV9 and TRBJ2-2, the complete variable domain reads DSGVTQTPKHLITATGQRVTLRCSPRSGDLSVYWYQQSLDQGLQFLIQYYNGEERAKGNILERFSAQQFPDLHSELNLSSLELGDSALYFCASSIRSGTGELFFGEGSRLTVL.

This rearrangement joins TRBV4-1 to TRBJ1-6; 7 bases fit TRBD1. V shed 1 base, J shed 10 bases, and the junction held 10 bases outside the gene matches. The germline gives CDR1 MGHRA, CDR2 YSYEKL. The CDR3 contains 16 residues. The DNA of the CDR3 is TGCGCCAGCAGCCAAGCCTTGACAGGGTGGAACTCACCCCTCCACTTT. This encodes CASSQALTGWNSPLHF.

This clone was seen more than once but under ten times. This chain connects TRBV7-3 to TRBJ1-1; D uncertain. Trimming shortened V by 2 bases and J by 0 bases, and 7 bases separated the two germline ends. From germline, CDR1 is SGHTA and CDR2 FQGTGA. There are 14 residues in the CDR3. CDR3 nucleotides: TGTGCCAGCAGCTTACACCGGCTGAACACTGAAGCTTTCTTT. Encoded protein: CASSLHRLNTEAFF.

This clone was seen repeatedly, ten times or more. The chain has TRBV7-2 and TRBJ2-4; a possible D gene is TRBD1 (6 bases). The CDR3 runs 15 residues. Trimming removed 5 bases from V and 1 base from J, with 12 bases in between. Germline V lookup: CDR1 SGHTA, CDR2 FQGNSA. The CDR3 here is CASSPGQSAKNIQYF. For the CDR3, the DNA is TGTGCCAGCAGCCCCGGACAGTCCGCCAAAAACATTCAGTACTTC.

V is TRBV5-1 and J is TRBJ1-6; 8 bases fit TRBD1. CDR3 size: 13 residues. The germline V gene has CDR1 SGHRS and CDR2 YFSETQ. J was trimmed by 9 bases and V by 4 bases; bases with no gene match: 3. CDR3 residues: CASSTGGSSPLHF. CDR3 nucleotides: TGCGCCAGCAGCACAGGGGGTTCTTCACCCCTCCACTTT. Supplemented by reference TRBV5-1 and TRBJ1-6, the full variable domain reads KAGVTQTPRYLIKTRGQQVTLSCSPISGHRSVSWYQQTPGQGLQFLFEYFSETQRNKGNFPGRFSGRQFSNSRSEMNVSTLELGDSALYLCASSTGGSSPLHFGNGTRLTVT.